These T cell receptor beta chains were read from a single sample in a study of blood T cells in healthy people across ages. TCRdb reprocessed the 5' RACE reads with MiXCR, giving one entry per CDR3 protein. The sample comprises 1.5 million to 2 million distinct CDR3 sequences, roughly 28% of which are singletons, and roughly 8% rests with the top ten. Specimen: blood. The source of these receptors is a woman aged 25 to 45 in good health. Each CDR3 is given with its conserved first and last residue. A D gene is named only where the DNA matches it firmly. Size tells how often a clone was seen (once, few, many) or the class of an expanded clone, and some rows leave it out.

>few|TRBJ2-2|TRBV7-6|TRBD2
TGTGCCAGCACCCAACTAGCGGGAGAAATCACCGGGGAGCTGTTTTTT
CASTQLAGEITGELFF
>.|TRBJ1-2|TRBV29-1|.
TGCAGCGCTTTCCACTATGGTTACACCTTC
CSAFHYGYTF
>.|TRBJ2-7|TRBV20-1|TRBD1
TGCAGTGCTAGAGAGGGACAGGGGAAACCTAACGAGCAGTACTTC
CSAREGQGKPNEQYF
>once|TRBJ2-5|TRBV5-1|TRBD2
TGCGCCAACGGTACTGAAGCGGGACTACAAGAGACCCAGTACTTC
CANGTEAGLQETQYF
>.|TRBJ2-1|TRBV5-1|TRBD2
TGCGCCAGCAGCGCGGGACTAGCGGGGGGCCCGACCTACAATGAGCAGTTCTTC
CASSAGLAGGPTYNEQFF
>many|TRBJ2-4|TRBV20-1|.
TGCAGTGCTAGGACAGCCCGACATACCAACATTCAGTACTTC
CSARTARHTNIQYF
>.|TRBJ1-2|TRBV7-8|.
TGTGCCAGCAGCCTGGGACTCGGGGAGGGCTACACCTTC
CASSLGLGEGYTF
>.|TRBJ2-5|TRBV7-2|TRBD2
TGTGCCAGCAGCTTAAGGGCTAGCGGGGAAGTCCAAGAGACCCAGTACTTC
CASSLRASGEVQETQYF
>.|TRBJ2-5|TRBV5-5|TRBD2
TGTGCCAGCAGCTCCCACCTAGCGGGGGCACAAGAGACCCAGTACTTC
CASSSHLAGAQETQYF
>.|TRBJ2-7|TRBV7-2|TRBD2
TGTGCCAGCAGCAGCCTAGCGGGTAATGCGTACGAGCAGTACTTC
CASSSLAGNAYEQYF
>.|TRBJ2-7|TRBV7-6|TRBD2
TGTGCCAGCAGCTTGGCGGGGGGATTCTACAATGAGCAGTACTTC
CASSLAGGFYNEQYF
>.|TRBJ1-1|TRBV15|.
TGTGCCACCAGCAGAGATTACACGGCGGGGAGGGCTGAAGCTTTCTTT
CATSRDYTAGRAEAFF
>.|TRBJ2-5|TRBV3-1|.
TGTGCCAGCAGTCTTACTAGCCTCCAAGAGACCCAGTACTTC
CASSLTSLQETQYF
>.|TRBJ2-3|TRBV20-1|.
TGCAGTGCTAGGCAGCGGGTAGGGGATACGCAGTATTTT
CSARQRVGDTQYF
>few|TRBJ2-7|TRBV7-2|.
TGTGCCAGCAGCGAGGCCAGGACGGGGGGCGACGAGCAGTACTTC
CASSEARTGGDEQYF
>few|TRBJ2-3|TRBV7-9|.
TGTGCCAGCAGCTCCGTACAGGTCTCTCCTAGCACAGATACGCAGTATTTT
CASSSVQVSPSTDTQYF
>.|TRBJ2-1|TRBV30|.
TGTGCCTGGCACAGGGCTTACAATAAGCAGTTCTTC
CAWHRAYNKQFF
>few|TRBJ1-2|TRBV30|.
TGTGCCTGGAGTGAAGATTTCGGTTCAAGTTATGGCTACACCTTC
CAWSEDFGSSYGYTF